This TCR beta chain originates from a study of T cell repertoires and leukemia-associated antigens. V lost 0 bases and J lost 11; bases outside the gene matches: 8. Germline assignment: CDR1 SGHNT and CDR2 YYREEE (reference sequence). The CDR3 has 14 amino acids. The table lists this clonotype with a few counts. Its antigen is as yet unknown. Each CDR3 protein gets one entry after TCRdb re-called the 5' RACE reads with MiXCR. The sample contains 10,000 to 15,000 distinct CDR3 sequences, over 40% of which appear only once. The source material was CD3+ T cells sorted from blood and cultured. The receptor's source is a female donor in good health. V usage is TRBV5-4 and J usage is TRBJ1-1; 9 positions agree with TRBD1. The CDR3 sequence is CASSLVGTGYGAFF. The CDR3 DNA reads TGTGCCAGCAGCTTGGTGGGGACAGGGTACGGGGCTTTCTTT. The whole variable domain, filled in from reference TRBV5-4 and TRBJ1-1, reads ETGVTQSPTHLIKTRGQQVTLRCSSQSGHNTVSWYQQALGQGPQFIFQYYREEENGRGNFPPRFSGLQFPNYSSELNVNALELDDSALYLCASSLVGTGYGAFFGQGTRLTVV.